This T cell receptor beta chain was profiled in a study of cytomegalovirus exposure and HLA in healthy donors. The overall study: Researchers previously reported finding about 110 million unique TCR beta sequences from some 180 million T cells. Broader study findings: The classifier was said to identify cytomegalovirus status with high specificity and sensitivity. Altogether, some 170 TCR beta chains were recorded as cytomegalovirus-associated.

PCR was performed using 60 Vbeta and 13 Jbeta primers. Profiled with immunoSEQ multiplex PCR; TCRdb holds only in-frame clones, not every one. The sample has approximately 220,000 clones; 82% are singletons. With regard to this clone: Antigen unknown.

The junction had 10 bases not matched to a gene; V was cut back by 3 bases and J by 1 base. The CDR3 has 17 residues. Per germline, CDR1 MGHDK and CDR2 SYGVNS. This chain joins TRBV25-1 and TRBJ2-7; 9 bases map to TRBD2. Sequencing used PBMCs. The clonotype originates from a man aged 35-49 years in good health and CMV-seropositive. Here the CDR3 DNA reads TGTGCCAGCAGTGAGGGGCTAGCGGGGCTTCGGTCCTACGAGCAGTACTTC. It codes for CASSEGLAGLRSYEQYF.